This TCR beta chain was sequenced for a study of control samples from healthy donors and cancer patients. Profiled with immunoSEQ multiplex PCR; TCRdb holds only in-frame clones, not every one. The data show under 80,000 clones, around 95% seen once. The sample holds one count of this clone. The specimen was blood. The clonotype was recovered from a woman aged 40 to 50 in good health.

The CDR3 loop is CASSLLGALENTIYF. The CDR3 coding sequence is TGTGCCAGCAGTTTACTTGGGGCCTTGGAAAACACCATATATTTT. The chain joins TRBV5-8 to TRBJ1-3; weak D call: TRBD1 (5 bases). From germline, CDR1 is SGHTS and CDR2 YDEGEE. The CDR3 is 15 amino acids. V gave up 5 bases and J gave up 6 bases, with 18 bases separating them.